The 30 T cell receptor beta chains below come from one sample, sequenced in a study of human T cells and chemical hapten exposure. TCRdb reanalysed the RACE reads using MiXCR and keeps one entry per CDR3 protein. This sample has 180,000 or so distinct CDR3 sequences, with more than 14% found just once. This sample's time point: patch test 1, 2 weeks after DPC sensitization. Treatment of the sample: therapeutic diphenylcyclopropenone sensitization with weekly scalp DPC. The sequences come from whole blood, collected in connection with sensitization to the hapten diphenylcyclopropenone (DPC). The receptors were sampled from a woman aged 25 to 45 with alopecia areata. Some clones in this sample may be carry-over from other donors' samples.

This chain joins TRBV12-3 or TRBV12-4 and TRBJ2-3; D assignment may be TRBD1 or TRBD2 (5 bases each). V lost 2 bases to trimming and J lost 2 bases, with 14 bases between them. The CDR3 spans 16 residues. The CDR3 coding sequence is TGTGCCAGCAGTTTATATATAGGGACGGACACAGATACGCAGTATTTT. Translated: CASSLYIGTDTDTQYF.

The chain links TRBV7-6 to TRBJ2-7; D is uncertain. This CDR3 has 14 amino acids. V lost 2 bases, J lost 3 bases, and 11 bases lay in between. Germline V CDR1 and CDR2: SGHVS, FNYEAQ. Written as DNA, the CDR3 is TGTGCCAGCAGCTTAATTTCGGGTGACTACGAGCAGTACTTC. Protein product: CASSLISGDYEQYF.

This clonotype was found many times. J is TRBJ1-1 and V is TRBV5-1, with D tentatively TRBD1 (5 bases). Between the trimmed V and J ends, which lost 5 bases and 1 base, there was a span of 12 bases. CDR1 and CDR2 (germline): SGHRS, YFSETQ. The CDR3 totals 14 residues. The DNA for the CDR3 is TGCGCCAGCAGTCCCGTGGGGCCGAACACTGAAGCTTTCTTT. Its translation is CASSPVGPNTEAFF.

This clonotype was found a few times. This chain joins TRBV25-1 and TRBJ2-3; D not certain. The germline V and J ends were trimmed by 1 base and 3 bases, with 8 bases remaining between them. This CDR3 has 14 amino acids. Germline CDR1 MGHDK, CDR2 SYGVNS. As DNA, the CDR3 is TGTGCCAGCAGTGAATCTCTTGTTACAGATACGCAGTATTTT. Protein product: CASSESLVTDTQYF.

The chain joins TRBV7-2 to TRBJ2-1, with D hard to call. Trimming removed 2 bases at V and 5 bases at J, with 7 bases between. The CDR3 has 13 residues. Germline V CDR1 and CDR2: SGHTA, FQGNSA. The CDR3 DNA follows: TGTGCCAGCAGCTTACCTACTAACAATGAGCAGTTCTTC. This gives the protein CASSLPTNNEQFF.

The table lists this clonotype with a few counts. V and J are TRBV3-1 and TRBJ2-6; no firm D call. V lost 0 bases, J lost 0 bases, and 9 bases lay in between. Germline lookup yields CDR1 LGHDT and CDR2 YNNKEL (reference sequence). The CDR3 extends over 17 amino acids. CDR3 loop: CASSQDGWNSGANVLTF. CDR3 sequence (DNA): TGTGCCAGCAGCCAAGATGGATGGAACTCTGGGGCCAACGTCCTGACTTTC.

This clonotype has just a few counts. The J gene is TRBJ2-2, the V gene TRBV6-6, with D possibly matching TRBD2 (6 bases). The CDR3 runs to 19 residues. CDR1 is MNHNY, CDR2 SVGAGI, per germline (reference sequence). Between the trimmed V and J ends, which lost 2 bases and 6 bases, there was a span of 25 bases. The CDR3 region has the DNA TGTGCCAGCAGTTACGCTAGCGTATCCGGGTCGATCAGACCCGGGGAGCTGTTTTTT. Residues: CASSYASVSGSIRPGELFF.

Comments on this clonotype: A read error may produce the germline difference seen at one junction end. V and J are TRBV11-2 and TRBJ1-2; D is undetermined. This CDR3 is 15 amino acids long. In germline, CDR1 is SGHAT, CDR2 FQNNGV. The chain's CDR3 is CASSFVVPRRDGFTF. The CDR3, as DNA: TGTGCCAGCAGCTTTGTAGTCCCGAGACGGGATGGCTTCACCTTC.

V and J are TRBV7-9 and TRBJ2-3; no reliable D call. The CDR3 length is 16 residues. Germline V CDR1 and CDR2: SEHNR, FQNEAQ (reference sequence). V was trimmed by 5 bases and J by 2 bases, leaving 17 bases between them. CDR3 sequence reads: CASSPTTGQVTDTQYF. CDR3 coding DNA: TGTGCCAGCAGCCCAACGACCGGCCAAGTCACAGATACGCAGTATTTT.

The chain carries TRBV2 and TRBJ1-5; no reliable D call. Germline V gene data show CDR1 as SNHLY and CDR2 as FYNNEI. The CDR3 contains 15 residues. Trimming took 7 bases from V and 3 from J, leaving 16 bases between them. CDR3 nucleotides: TGTGCCAGCAATAGGGAGGGCACAAACAATCAGCCCCAGCATTTT. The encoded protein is CASNREGTNNQPQHF.

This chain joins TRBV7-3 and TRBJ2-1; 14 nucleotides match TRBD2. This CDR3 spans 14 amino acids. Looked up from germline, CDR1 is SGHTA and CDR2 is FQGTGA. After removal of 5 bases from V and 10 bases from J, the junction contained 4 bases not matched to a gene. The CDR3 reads CASSPRTSGGEQFF. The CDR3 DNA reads TGTGCCAGCAGCCCACGGACTAGCGGGGGGGAGCAGTTCTTC.

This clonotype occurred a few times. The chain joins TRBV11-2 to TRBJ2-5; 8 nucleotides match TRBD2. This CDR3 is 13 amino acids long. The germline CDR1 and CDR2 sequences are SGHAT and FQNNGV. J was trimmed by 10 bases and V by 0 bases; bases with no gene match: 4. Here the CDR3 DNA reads TGTGCCAGCAGCTTAGAATCAGCGGGGGACCAGTACTTC. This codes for CASSLESAGDQYF.

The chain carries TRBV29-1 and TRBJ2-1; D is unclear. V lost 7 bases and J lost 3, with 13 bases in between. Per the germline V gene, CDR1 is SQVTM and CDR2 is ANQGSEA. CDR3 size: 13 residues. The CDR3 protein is CSAAGNFYNEQFF. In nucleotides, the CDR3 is TGCAGCGCCGCTGGAAATTTCTACAATGAGCAGTTCTTC.

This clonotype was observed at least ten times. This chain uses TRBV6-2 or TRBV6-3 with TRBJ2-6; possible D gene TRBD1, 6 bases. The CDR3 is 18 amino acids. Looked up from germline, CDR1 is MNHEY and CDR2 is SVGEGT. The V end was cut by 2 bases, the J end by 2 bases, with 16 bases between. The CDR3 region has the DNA TGTGCCAGCAGTTACCGGGACACCCTGCGGGCTGGGGCCAACGTCCTGACTTTC. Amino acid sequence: CASSYRDTLRAGANVLTF.

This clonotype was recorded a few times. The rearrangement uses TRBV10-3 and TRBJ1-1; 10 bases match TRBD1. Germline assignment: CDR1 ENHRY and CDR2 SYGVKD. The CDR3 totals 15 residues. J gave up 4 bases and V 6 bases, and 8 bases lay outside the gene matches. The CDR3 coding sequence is TGTGCCATCAGACCTGGGACAGGGGTAGGCACTGAAGCTTTCTTT. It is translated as CAIRPGTGVGTEAFF.

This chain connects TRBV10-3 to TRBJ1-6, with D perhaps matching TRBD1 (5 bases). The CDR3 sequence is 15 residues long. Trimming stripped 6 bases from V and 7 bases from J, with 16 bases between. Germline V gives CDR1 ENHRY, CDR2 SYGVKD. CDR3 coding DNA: TGTGCCATCAGCGCGGGGCTAGAGTCCAATTCACCCCTCCACTTT. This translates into CAISAGLESNSPLHF.

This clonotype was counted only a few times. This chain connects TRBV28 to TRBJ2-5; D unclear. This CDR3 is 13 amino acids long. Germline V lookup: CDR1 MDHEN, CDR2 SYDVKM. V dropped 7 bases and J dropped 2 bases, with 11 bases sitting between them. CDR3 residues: CASTSAVQETQYF. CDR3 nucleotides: TGTGCCAGCACCTCCGCGGTTCAAGAGACCCAGTACTTC.

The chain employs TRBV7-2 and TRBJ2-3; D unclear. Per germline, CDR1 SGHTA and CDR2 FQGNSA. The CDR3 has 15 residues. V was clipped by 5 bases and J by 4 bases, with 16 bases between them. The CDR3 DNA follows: TGTGCCAGCAGCACAACGGCCCGTCGGGCAGATACGCAGTATTTT. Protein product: CASSTTARRADTQYF.

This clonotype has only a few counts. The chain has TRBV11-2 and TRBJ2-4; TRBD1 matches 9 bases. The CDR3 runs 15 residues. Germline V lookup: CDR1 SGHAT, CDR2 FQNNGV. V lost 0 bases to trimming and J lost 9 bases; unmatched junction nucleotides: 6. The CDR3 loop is CASSLEGTGNSIQYF. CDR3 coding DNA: TGTGCCAGCAGCTTAGAGGGGACAGGGAATTCCATTCAGTACTTC.

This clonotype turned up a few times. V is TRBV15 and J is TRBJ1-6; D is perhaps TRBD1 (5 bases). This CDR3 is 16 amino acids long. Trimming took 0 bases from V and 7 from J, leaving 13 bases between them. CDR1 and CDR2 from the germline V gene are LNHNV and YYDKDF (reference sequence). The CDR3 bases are TGTGCCACCAGCAGAGATTTAGAGACAGCCAATTCACCCCTCCACTTT. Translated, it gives CATSRDLETANSPLHF.

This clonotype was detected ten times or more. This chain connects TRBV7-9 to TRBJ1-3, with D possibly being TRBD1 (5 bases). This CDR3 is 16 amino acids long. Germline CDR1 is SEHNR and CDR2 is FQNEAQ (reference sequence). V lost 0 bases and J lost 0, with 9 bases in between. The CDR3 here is CASSLAAGISGNTIYF. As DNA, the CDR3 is TGTGCCAGCAGCTTAGCGGCAGGGATCTCTGGAAACACCATATATTTT.

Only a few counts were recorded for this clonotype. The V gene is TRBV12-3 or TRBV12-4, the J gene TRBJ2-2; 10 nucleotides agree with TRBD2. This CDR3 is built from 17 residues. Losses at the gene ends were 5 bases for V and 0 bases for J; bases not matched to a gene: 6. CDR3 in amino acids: CASSPPLAGANTGELFF. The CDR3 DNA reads TGTGCCAGCAGTCCCCCCCTAGCGGGGGCGAACACCGGGGAGCTGTTTTTT.

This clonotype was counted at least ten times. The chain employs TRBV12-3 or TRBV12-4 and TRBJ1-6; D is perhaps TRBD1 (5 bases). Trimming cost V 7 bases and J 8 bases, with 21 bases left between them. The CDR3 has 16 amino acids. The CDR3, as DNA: TGTGCCAGCACCGAGGGAATAAACGGAGGGGATTCACCCCTCCACTTT. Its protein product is CASTEGINGGDSPLHF.

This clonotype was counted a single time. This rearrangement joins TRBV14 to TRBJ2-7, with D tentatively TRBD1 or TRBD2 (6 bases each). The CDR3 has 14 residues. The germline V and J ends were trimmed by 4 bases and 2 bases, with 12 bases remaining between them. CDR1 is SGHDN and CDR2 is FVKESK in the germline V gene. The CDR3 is CASSPWGDTYEQYF. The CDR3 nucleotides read TGTGCCAGCAGCCCCTGGGGGGACACCTACGAGCAGTACTTC.

The CDR3 DNA reads TGTGCCAGCAGCCAAGAATCCCAGGGTCGGTCACCCCTCCACTTT. It yields the protein CASSQESQGRSPLHF. The J gene is TRBJ1-6, the V gene TRBV4-2; tentatively, D is TRBD1 (5 bases). The CDR3 extends over 15 amino acids. In germline, CDR1 is LGHNA, CDR2 YNFKEQ. Trimming removed 0 bases at V and 10 bases at J, with 13 bases between.

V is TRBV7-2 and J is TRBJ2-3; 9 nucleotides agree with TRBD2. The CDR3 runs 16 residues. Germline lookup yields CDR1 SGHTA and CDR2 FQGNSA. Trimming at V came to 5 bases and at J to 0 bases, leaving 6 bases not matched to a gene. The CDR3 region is CASSPVTSGSTDTQYF. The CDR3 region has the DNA TGTGCCAGCAGCCCGGTGACTAGCGGTAGCACAGATACGCAGTATTTT. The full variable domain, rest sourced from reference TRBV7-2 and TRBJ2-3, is GAGVSQSPSNKVTEKGKDVELRCDPISGHTALYWYRQSLGQGLEFLIYFQGNSAPDKSGLPSDRFSAERTGGSVSTLTIQRTQQEDSAVYLCASSPVTSGSTDTQYFGPGTRLTVL.

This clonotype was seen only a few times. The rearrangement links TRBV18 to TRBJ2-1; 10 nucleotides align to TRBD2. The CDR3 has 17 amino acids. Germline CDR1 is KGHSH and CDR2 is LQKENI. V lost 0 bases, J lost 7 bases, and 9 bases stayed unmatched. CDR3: CASSPPAGGAYLNEQFF. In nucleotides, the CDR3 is TGTGCCAGCTCACCACCAGCGGGGGGGGCTTACCTGAATGAGCAGTTCTTC. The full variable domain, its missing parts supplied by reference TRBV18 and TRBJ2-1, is NAGVMQNPRHLVRRRGQEARLRCSPMKGHSHVYWYRQLPEEGLKFMVYLQKENIIDESGMPKERFSAEFPKEGPSILRIQQVVRGDSAAYFCASSPPAGGAYLNEQFFGPGTRLTVL.

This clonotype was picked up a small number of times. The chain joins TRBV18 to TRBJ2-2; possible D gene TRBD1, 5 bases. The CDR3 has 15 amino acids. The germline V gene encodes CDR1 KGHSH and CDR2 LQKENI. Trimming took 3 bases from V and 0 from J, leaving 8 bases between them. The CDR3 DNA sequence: TGTGCCAGCTCACCCGGACACGCGAACACCGGGGAGCTGTTTTTT. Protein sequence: CASSPGHANTGELFF.

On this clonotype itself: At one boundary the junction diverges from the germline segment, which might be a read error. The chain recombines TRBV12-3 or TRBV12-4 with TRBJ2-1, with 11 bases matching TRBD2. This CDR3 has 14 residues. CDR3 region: CASSLTSGGNEQLF. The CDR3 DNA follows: TGTGCCAGCAGTTTAACTAGCGGGGGCAATGAGCAGCTCTTC.

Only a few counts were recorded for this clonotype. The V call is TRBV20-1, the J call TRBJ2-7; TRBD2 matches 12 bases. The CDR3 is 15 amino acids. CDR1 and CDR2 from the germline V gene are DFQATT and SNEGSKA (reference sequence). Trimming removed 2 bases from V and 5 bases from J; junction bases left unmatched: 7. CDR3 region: CSARITSGRLHEQYF. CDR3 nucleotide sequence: TGCAGTGCTAGAATTACTAGCGGGAGGCTGCACGAGCAGTACTTC.